A selection of T cell receptor beta chains follows, all from one sample in a study of vaccination and CD4 T cells after COVID-19. These receptors have no identified antigens. TCRdb reprocessed the PCR reads via MiXCR and lists one record per CDR3 protein. In the table there are 15,000 to 20,000 distinct CDR3 sequences, around 58% of which are singletons. Sequenced input: CD4+ T cells from blood, cultured in vitro. These receptors were collected from a human donor who had recovered from COVID-19. Each CDR3 is given with its conserved first and last residue.

TRBV7-9 | 16 | CASSLRTGGKNTEAFF
TRBV11-1 | 15 | CASSSGTSRSETQYF
TRBV20-1 | 14 | CSAPDARFSYEQYF
TRBV6-1 | 15 | CASSLRGSGANVLTF
TRBV19 | 15 | CASSGPTRANEKLFF
TRBV20-1 | 13 | CSARVRNNSPLHF
TRBV27 | 17 | CASSSPIRQGEGYGYTF
TRBV25-1 | 12 | CASSGRGEEQFF
TRBV7-8 | 13 | CASSLEGNTEAFF
TRBV12-5 | 12 | CASALRTYGYTF
TRBV27 | 12 | CASRGQNEKLFF
TRBV6-1 | 14 | CASSPGLDNYGYTF
TRBV11-3 | 13 | CASSLSTGNGYTF
TRBV20-1 | 11 | CSADTGSEQYF
TRBV10-3 | 15 | CAISVGATSTDTQYF
TRBV4-3 | 15 | CASSQGYSQVQGYTF
TRBV7-8 | 14 | CASSFGGSTDTQYF
TRBV6-4 | 13 | CASRQDRNTEAFF
TRBV20-1 | 14 | CSASLAGSTYEQYF
TRBV5-4 | 14 | CASSLRDTNYGYTF
TRBV20-1 | 12 | CSAEVRGGGYTF
TRBV7-2 | 18 | CASSRPRQGADTNYGYTF
TRBV6-1 | 16 | CASSWDSGSHTDTQYF
TRBV7-3 | 13 | CASRLGQNTEAFF
TRBV20-1 | 17 | CSAPGLALQSSYNEQFF
TRBV20-1 | 14 | CSAPGRGDNEKLFF
TRBV11-2 | 15 | CASSFQQGSNQPQHF
TRBV10-1 | 16 | CASSEGWDTTGNTIYF
TRBV20-1 | 16 | CSAEMGQALGTDTQYF
TRBV30 | 13 | CAWNSDRFYEQYF
TRBV7-9 | 15 | CASSSYRFRTDTQYF
TRBV4-1 | 12 | CASSYVREPLHF
TRBV7-6 | 15 | CASSRSGTGVNEQFF
TRBV11-2 | 14 | CASSFRLAGETQYF
TRBV24-1 | 14 | CATSDPGSTDGYTF
TRBV7-7 | 14 | CASSLGWVQETQYF
TRBV7-9 | 15 | CASSPGQGYNSPLHF
TRBV7-2 | 15 | CASSLSRLGNTEAFF
TRBV7-6 | 16 | CASNPVAGSIADTQYF
TRBV15 | 14 | CATSSDRVNQPQHF
TRBV11-2 | 16 | CASRKTSGLHQETQYF
TRBV7-8 | 14 | CASSLQNSNQPQHF
TRBV28 | 16 | CASSFSTASLRSPLHF
TRBV10-1 | 14 | CASSEGHGANVLTF
TRBV15 | 15 | CATSRRDISTDTQYF
TRBV7-8 | 16 | CASSLIGRSISHEQYF
TRBV30 | 12 | CAWSDGIETQYF
TRBV5-1 | 11 | CASTGETEAFF